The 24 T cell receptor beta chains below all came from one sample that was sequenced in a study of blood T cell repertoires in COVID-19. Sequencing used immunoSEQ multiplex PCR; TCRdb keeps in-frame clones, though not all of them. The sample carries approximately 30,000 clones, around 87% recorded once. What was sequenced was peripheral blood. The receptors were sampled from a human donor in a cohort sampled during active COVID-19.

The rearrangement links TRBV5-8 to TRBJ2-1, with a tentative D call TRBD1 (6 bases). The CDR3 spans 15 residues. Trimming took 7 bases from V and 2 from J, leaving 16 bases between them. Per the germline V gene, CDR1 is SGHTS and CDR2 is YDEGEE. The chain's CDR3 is CASPPQGRTYNEQFF. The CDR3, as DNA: TGTGCCAGCCCTCCGCAGGGGAGAACCTACAATGAGCAGTTCTTC.

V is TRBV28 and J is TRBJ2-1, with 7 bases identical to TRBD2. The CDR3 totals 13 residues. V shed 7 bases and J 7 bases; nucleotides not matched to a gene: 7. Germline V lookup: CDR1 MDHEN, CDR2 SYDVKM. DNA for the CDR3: TGTGCCAGCACCCCGGACGGGAGGAATGAGCAGTTCTTC. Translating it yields CASTPDGRNEQFF.

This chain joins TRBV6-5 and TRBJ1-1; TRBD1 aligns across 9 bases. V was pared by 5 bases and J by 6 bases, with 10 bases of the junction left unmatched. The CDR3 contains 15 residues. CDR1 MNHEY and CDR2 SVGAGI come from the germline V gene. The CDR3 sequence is CASSTRGTGRAEAFF. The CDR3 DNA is TGTGCCAGCAGTACAAGGGGGACAGGGCGGGCTGAAGCTTTCTTT.

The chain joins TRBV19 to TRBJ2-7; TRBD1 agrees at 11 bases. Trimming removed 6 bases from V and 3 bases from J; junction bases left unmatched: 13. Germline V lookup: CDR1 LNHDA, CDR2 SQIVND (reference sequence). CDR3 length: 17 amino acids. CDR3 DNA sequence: TGTGCCAGTAGCCGAACCGGCGTGGGGACAGGGGGCTACGAGCAGTACTTC. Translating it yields CASSRTGVGTGGYEQYF.

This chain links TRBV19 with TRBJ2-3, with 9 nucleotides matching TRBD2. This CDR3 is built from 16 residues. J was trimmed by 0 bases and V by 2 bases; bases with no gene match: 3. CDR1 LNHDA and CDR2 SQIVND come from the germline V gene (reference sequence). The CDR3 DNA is TGTGCCAGTAGTATAATCGCGGGGGGGAGCACAGATACGCAGTATTTT. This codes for CASSIIAGGSTDTQYF.

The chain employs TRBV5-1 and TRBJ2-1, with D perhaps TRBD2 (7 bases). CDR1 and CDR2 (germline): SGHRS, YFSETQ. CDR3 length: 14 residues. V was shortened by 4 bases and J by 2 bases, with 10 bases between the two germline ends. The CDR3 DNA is TGCGCCAGCAGCAGGGGGGGGACCTACAATGAGCAGTTCTTC. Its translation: CASSRGGTYNEQFF. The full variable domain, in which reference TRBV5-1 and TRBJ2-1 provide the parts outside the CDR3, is KAGVTQTPRYLIKTRGQQVTLSCSPISGHRSVSWYQQTPGQGLQFLFEYFSETQRNKGNFPGRFSGRQFSNSRSEMNVSTLELGDSALYLCASSRGGTYNEQFFGPGTRLTVL.

CDR3 DNA: TGCAGCGTTCGGACAGGGAGTCGTCAGCCCCAGCATTTT. Its protein product is CSVRTGSRQPQHF. This rearrangement joins TRBV29-1 to TRBJ1-5, with 8 bases matching TRBD1. V trimming: 5 bases; J trimming: 6 bases; junction bases outside the gene matches: 6. This CDR3 spans 13 amino acids. From germline, CDR1 is SQVTM and CDR2 ANQGSEA.

The DNA for the CDR3 is TGTGCCAGCTCACCACGGATAGCTGAGCAGTTCTTC. Protein sequence: CASSPRIAEQFF. The chain recombines TRBV18 with TRBJ2-1; D not resolved. This CDR3 contains 12 residues. The germline gives CDR1 KGHSH, CDR2 LQKENI. Trimming removed 1 base at V and 9 bases at J, with 7 bases between.

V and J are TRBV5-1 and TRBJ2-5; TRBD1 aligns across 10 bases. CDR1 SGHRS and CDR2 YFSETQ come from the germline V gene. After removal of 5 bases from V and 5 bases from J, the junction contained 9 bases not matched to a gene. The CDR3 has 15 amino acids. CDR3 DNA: TGCGCCAGCAGGCAATTGACAGGGGGCGTTGAGACCCAGTACTTC. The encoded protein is CASRQLTGGVETQYF.

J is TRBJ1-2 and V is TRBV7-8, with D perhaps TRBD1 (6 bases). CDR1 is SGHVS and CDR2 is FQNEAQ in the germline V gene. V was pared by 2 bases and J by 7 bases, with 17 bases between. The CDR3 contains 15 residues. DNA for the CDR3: TGTGCCAGCAGCTTAAATCGGGACAACCACCGTGGCTACACCTTC. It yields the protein CASSLNRDNHRGYTF.

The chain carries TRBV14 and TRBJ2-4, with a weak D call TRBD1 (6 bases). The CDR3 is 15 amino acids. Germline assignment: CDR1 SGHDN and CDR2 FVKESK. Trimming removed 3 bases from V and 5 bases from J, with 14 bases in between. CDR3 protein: CASSQRRAGENIQYF. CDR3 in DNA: TGTGCCAGCAGCCAGAGGCGGGCAGGGGAAAACATTCAGTACTTC.

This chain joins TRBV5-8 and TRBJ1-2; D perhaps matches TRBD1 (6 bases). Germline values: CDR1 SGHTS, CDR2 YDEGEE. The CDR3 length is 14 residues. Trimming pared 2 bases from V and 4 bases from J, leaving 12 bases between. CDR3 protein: CASSFQTGSYGYTF. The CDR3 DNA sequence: TGTGCCAGCAGCTTTCAGACAGGCAGCTATGGCTACACCTTC.

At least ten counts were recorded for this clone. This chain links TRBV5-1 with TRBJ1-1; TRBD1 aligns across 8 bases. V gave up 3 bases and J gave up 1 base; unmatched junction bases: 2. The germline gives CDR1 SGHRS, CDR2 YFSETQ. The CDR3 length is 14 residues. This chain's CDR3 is CASSYRGENTEAFF. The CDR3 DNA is TGCGCCAGCAGCTACAGGGGGGAGAACACTGAAGCTTTCTTT.

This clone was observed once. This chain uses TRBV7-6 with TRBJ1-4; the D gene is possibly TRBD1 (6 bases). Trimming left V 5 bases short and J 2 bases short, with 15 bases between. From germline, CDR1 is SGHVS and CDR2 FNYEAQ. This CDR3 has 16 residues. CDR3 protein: CASSVTGSSTNEKLFF. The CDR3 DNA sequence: TGTGCCAGCAGCGTAACAGGGTCGTCGACTAATGAAAAACTGTTTTTT.

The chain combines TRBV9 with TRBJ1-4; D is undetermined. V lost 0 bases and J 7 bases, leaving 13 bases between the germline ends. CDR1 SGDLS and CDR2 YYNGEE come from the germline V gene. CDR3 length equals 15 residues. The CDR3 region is CASSVVGSGSEKLFF. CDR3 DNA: TGTGCCAGCAGCGTAGTGGGCAGTGGAAGTGAAAAACTGTTTTTT.

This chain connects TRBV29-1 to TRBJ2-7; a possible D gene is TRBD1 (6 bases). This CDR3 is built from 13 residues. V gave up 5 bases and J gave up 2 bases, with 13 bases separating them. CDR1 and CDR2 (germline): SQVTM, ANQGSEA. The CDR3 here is CSVNDRSTYEQYF. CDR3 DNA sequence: TGCAGCGTTAATGACAGGTCAACCTACGAGCAGTACTTC.

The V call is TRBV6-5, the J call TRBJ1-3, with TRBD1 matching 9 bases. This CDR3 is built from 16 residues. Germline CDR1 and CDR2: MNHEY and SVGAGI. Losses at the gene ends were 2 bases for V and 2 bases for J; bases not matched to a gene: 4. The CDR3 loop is CASSYTGQGPGNTIYF. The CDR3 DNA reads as TGTGCCAGCAGTTACACCGGACAGGGGCCTGGAAACACCATATATTTT.

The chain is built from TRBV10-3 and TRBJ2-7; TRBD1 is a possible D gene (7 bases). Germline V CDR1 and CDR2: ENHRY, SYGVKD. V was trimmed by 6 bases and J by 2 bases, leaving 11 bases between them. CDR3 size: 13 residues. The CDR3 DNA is TGTGCCATCAGCCAGGGGGGAACCTACGAGCAGTACTTC. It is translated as CAISQGGTYEQYF.

The CDR3 spells CASQGQGNSNQPQHF. In DNA form, the CDR3 reads TGTGCCAGCCAGGGCCAGGGCAATAGCAATCAGCCCCAGCATTTT. The chain couples TRBV18 to TRBJ1-5; D perhaps matches TRBD1 (5 bases). Germline V gene sequence: CDR1 KGHSH, CDR2 LQKENI. The CDR3 loop spans 15 amino acids. V was cut by 8 bases and J by 0 bases, with 14 bases left in between.

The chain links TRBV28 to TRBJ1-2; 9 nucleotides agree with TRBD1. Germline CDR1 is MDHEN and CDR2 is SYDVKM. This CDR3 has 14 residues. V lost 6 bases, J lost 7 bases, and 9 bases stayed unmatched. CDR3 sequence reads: CASSRGQDRGGYTF. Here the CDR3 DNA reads TGTGCCAGCAGCCGTGGACAGGACAGGGGTGGCTACACCTTC.

The CDR3 protein is CASSLTGTGYSYEQYF. CDR3 DNA: TGCGCCAGCAGCTTGACCGGGACAGGATACTCCTACGAGCAGTACTTC. This chain links TRBV5-1 with TRBJ2-7; 8 bases fit TRBD1. Germline trimming cut 1 base from V and 0 bases from J; bases unmatched to any gene: 6. Germline loops: CDR1 SGHRS, CDR2 YFSETQ. The CDR3 totals 16 residues. Full variable domain (rest looked up from reference TRBV5-1 and TRBJ2-7): KAGVTQTPRYLIKTRGQQVTLSCSPISGHRSVSWYQQTPGQGLQFLFEYFSETQRNKGNFPGRFSGRQFSNSRSEMNVSTLELGDSALYLCASSLTGTGYSYEQYFGPGTRLTVT.

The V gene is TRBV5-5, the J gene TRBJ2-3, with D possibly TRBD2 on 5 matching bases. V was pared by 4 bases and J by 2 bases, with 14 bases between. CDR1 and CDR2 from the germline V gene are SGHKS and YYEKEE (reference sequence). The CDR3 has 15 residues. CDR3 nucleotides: TGTGCCAGCAGCCCACTCCTCCGGGACACAGATACGCAGTATTTT. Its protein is CASSPLLRDTDTQYF.

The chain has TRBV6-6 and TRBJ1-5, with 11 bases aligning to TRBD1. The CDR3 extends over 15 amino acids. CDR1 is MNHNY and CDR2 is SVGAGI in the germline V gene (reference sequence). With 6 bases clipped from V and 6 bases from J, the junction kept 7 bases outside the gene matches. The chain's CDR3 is CASSGTGGGGQPQHF. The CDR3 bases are TGTGCCAGCAGCGGGACAGGGGGGGGTGGTCAGCCCCAGCATTTT.

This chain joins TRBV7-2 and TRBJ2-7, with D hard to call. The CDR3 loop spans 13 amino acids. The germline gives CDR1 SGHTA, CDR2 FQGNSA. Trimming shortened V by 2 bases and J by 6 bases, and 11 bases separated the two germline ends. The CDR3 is CASSLIDRGEQYF. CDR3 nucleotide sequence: TGTGCCAGCAGCTTAATCGATAGAGGCGAGCAGTACTTC.